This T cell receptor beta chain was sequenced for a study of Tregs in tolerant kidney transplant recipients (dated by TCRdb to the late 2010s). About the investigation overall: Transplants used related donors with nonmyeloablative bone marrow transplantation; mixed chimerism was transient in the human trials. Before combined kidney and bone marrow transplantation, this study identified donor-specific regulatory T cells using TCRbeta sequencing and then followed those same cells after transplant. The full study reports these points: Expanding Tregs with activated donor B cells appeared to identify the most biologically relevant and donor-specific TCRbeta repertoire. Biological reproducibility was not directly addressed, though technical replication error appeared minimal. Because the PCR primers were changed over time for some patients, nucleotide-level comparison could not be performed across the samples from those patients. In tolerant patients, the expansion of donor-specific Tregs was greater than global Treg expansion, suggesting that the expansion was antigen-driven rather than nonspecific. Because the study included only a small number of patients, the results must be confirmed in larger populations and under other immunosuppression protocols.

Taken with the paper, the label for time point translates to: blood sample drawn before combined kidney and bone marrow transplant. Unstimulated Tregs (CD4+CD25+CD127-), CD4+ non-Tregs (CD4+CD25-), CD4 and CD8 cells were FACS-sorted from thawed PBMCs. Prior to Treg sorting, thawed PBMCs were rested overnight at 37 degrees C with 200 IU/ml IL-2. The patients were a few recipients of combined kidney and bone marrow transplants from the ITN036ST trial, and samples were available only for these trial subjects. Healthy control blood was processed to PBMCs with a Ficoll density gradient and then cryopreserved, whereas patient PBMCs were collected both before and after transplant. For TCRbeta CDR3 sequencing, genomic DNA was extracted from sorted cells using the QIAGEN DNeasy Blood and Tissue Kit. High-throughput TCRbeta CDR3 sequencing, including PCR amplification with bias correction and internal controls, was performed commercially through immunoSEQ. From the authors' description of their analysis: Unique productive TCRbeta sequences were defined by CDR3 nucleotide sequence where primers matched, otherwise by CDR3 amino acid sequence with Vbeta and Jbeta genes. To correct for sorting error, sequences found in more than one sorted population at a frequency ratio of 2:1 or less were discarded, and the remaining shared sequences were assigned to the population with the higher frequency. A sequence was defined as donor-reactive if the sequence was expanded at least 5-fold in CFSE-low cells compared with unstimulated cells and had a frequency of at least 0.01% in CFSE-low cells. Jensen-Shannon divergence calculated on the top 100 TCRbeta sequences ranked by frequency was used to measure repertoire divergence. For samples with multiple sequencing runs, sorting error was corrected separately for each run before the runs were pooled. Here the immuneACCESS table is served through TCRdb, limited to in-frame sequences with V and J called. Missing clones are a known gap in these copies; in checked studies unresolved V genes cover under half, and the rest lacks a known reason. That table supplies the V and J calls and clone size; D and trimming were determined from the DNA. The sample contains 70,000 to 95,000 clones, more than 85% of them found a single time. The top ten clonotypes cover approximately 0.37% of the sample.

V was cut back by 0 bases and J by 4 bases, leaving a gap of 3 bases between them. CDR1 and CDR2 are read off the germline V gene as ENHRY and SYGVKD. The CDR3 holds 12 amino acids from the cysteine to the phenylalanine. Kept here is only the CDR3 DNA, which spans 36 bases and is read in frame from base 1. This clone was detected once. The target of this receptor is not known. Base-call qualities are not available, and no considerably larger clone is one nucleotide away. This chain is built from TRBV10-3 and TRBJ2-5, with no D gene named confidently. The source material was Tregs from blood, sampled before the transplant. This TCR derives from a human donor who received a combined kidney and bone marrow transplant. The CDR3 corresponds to CAISESLETQYF. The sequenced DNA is TGTGCCATCAGTGAGTCCCTAGAGACCCAGTACTTC.